This T cell receptor (beta chain) was sequenced during a study of memory CD4+ T cells and cytomegalovirus serostatus. At the level of the study: This sample comes from healthy Belgian adults, several CMV seropositive, under 25 seronegative. General study findings and limits: Median bootstrapped AUC for CMV status was around 0.95 originally, less than 0.93 US-trained.

TCRdb's copy holds only in-frame clones and misses some; the assay was immunoSEQ multiplex PCR. The table records 46,000 or so clones, roughly 80% of them present only once. Notes on this clone: Its antigen is as yet unknown.

The germline V gene encodes CDR1 SGHRS and CDR2 YFSETQ. The V and J ends lost 5 bases and 2 bases, in that order; junction bases with no gene match: 8. This CDR3 is 15 amino acids long. The sort gate was single viable CD3+CD4+CD8-CD45RO+ cells for memory CD4+ T cells. Serum IgG to CMV pp150, pp28, p38 and p52 defined serostatus. The chain carries TRBV5-1 and TRBJ1-2; TRBD1 matches at 8 bases. The TCR comes from an adult in good health and CMV-seronegative. Sequencing used memory CD4+ T cells from blood. CDR3 sequence: CASRATGDTNYGYTF. In DNA, the CDR3 is TGCGCCAGCAGGGCGACAGGGGATACCAACTATGGCTACACCTTC.